These 19 T cell receptor beta chains were all obtained from the same sample, sequenced in a study of multiple sclerosis patients with progressive multifocal leukoencephalopathy. Stated time point: before natalizumab initiation. TCRdb's copy holds only in-frame clones and misses some; the assay was immunoSEQ multiplex PCR. This table has 25,000 to 30,000 clones, more than 70% appearing once. Sequenced sample: PBMCs. These receptors all come from a human donor with multiple sclerosis.

The V call is TRBV5-1, the J call TRBJ2-5, with 11 positions matching TRBD1. Germline CDR1 and CDR2: SGHRS and YFSETQ. The CDR3 is made up of 15 amino acids. V lost 5 bases, J lost 3 bases, and 6 bases stayed unmatched. The CDR3 bases are TGCGCCAGCAGACAAGGGGACAGGGGGAAAGAGACCCAGTACTTC. Its protein product is CASRQGDRGKETQYF.

The genes are TRBV7-3 and TRBJ1-5, with D perhaps matching TRBD1 (6 bases). Trimming cost V 5 bases and J 1 base, with 24 bases left between them. The CDR3 runs to 19 residues. Germline CDR1 is SGHTA and CDR2 is FQGTGA. CDR3 region: CASSPHSRDTGISNQPQHF. Here the CDR3 DNA reads TGTGCCAGCAGCCCTCATTCCCGGGACACAGGTATCAGCAATCAGCCCCAGCATTTT.

This rearrangement joins TRBV7-2 to TRBJ2-1; unclear D gene. This CDR3 is built from 15 residues. The V gene lost 3 bases and the J gene lost 7 bases, with 16 bases spanning the gap. Germline CDR1 is SGHTA and CDR2 is FQGNSA. Written as DNA, the CDR3 is TGTGCCAGCAGCTTTCTGGGAAGTGGCGAAAATGAGCAGTTCTTC. Translated: CASSFLGSGENEQFF.

This chain connects TRBV6-4 to TRBJ1-6; D might be TRBD1 (6 bases). The CDR3 extends over 18 amino acids. Per the germline V gene, CDR1 is MRHNA and CDR2 is SNTAGT. The germline V and J ends were trimmed by 2 bases and 5 bases, with 19 bases remaining between them. The CDR3 DNA sequence: TGTGCCAGCAGTGACGGGGGCCTCCTTACTCGGGATAATTCACCCCTCCACTTT. This translates into CASSDGGLLTRDNSPLHF.

This clone was found a few times. This chain links TRBV6-6 with TRBJ2-5; 7 nucleotides align to TRBD2. The V gene end was trimmed by 4 bases and the J gene end by 4 bases; junction bases not matched to a gene: 9. The CDR3 contains 15 residues. CDR1 is MNHNY, CDR2 SVGAGI, per germline (reference sequence). CDR3 nucleotides: TGTGCCAGCAGTTCGCCGGGGGGAATGGGAGAGACCCAGTACTTC. Amino acid sequence: CASSSPGGMGETQYF.

This CDR3 is CASSLRQGTSGAPDTQYF. The CDR3 nucleotides read TGTGCCAGCAGCTTAAGACAGGGGACCTCGGGGGCCCCAGATACGCAGTATTTT. The J gene is TRBJ2-3, the V gene TRBV7-6; 8 bases line up with TRBD1. With V trimmed by 2 bases and J by 4 bases, 14 bases remained unmatched. This CDR3 region has 18 residues. Germline-derived CDR1 and CDR2 are SGHVS and FNYEAQ.

This chain uses TRBV21-1 with TRBJ1-2; the table's D gene call, TRBD1, was not cross checked with the DNA. TRBV21-1 corresponds to a pseudogene. This CDR3 contains 17 residues. CDR3 bases: TGTGCCAGCAGAGAAGTAGGGCGGGGACAGGGGGTCTATGGCTACACCTTC. The encoded protein is CASREVGRGQGVYGYTF.

This clone turned up a few times. This chain joins TRBV19 and TRBJ1-1; D is uncertain. V lost 3 bases to trimming and J lost 8 bases, with 13 bases between them. Per the germline V gene, CDR1 is LNHDA and CDR2 is SQIVND (reference sequence). CDR3 length equals 13 residues. This chain's CDR3 is CASSMTPRPEAFF. The CDR3 nucleotides are TGTGCCAGTAGTATGACGCCCCGTCCCGAAGCTTTCTTT.

About this clone: The sample has other DNA sequences that encode this CDR3 too. The J gene is TRBJ2-5, the V gene TRBV6-5; TRBD1 matches at 7 bases. The CDR3 totals 13 residues. The ends lost 5 bases at V and 4 bases at J; junction bases unmatched: 4. Germline CDR1 reads MNHEY; CDR2 reads SVGAGI. In DNA, the CDR3 is TGTGCCAGCAGTCCGACAGGGTTAGAGACCCAGTACTTC. Its protein product is CASSPTGLETQYF.

The chain employs TRBV5-4 and TRBJ1-2, with 7 bases lining up with TRBD1. The CDR3 extends over 14 amino acids. Germline assignment: CDR1 SGHNT and CDR2 YYREEE (reference sequence). V gave up 4 bases and J gave up 4 bases; unmatched junction bases: 7. The DNA for the CDR3 is TGTGCCAGCAGCCTGGTCGGGACAGTCTATGGCTACACCTTC. It yields the protein CASSLVGTVYGYTF. The full variable domain, with the rest looked up from reference TRBV5-4 and TRBJ1-2, is ETGVTQSPTHLIKTRGQQVTLRCSSQSGHNTVSWYQQALGQGPQFIFQYYREEENGRGNFPPRFSGLQFPNYSSELNVNALELDDSALYLCASSLVGTVYGYTFGSGTRLTVV.

The V and J genes are TRBV7-2 and TRBJ2-7, with 7 positions matching TRBD2. V lost 4 bases to trimming and J lost 3 bases; unmatched junction nucleotides: 6. Germline CDR1 SGHTA, CDR2 FQGNSA. The CDR3 totals 14 residues. The CDR3 protein is CASSSRLAIYEQYF. CDR3 DNA sequence: TGTGCCAGCAGCTCCCGACTAGCTATCTACGAGCAGTACTTC.

V and J are TRBV2 and TRBJ2-1, with 9 positions matching TRBD1. Germline CDR1 SNHLY, CDR2 FYNNEI. The V segment lost 1 base and the J segment 8 bases; nucleotides outside the gene matches: 6. The CDR3 totals 15 residues. As DNA, the CDR3 is TGTGCCAGCAGTGAAGGGCTCTGGACAGGGGATGAGCAGTTCTTC. Translation: CASSEGLWTGDEQFF.

CDR3 coding DNA: TGCGCCAGCAGCTTGGGTTCGGGAGCTAACTATGGCTACACCTTC. Translated: CASSLGSGANYGYTF. The chain joins TRBV5-1 to TRBJ1-2; no definite D call. Germline values: CDR1 SGHRS, CDR2 YFSETQ. The CDR3 contains 15 residues. Trimming took 0 bases from V and 0 from J, leaving 9 bases between them. Full variable domain (missing parts from reference TRBV5-1 and TRBJ1-2): KAGVTQTPRYLIKTRGQQVTLSCSPISGHRSVSWYQQTPGQGLQFLFEYFSETQRNKGNFPGRFSGRQFSNSRSEMNVSTLELGDSALYLCASSLGSGANYGYTFGSGTRLTVV.

The gene calls are TRBV4-1 and TRBJ2-3, with 7 bases that match TRBD2. CDR3 length: 19 residues. CDR1 and CDR2 from the germline V gene are MGHRA and YSYEKL. The J segment lost 1 base and the V segment lost 2 bases, leaving 15 bases of the junction unmatched. CDR3 in DNA: TGCGCCAGCAGCCAAAGCGGGACCGCTAGCGGATATCGCACAGATACGCAGTATTTT. As protein: CASSQSGTASGYRTDTQYF.

The chain employs TRBV11-3 and TRBJ2-7, with D unresolved. The V and J ends lost 2 bases and 5 bases respectively, with 10 bases between them. CDR1 and CDR2 from the germline V gene are SGHNT and YENEEA. This CDR3 is 13 amino acids long. The CDR3 is CASSLNVLDEQYF. The CDR3 DNA sequence: TGTGCCAGCAGCTTAAATGTCCTCGACGAGCAGTACTTC.

The chain is built from TRBV5-1 and TRBJ2-1, with a possible D match to TRBD2 (5 bases). The CDR3 extends over 14 amino acids. Germline V gene data show CDR1 as SGHRS and CDR2 as YFSETQ. The germline V and J ends were trimmed by 3 bases and 8 bases, with 15 bases remaining between them. The CDR3 is CASSYRASSDEQFF. DNA for the CDR3: TGCGCCAGCAGCTATCGGGCTAGCTCGGATGAGCAGTTCTTC. The full variable domain, in which reference TRBV5-1 and TRBJ2-1 provide the parts outside the CDR3, is KAGVTQTPRYLIKTRGQQVTLSCSPISGHRSVSWYQQTPGQGLQFLFEYFSETQRNKGNFPGRFSGRQFSNSRSEMNVSTLELGDSALYLCASSYRASSDEQFFGPGTRLTVL.

This chain links TRBV7-9 with TRBJ1-4; no firm D call. The length of the CDR3 is 17 residues. CDR1 and CDR2 (germline): SEHNR, FQNEAQ (reference sequence). Trimming removed 2 bases from V and 0 bases from J, with 13 bases in between. The CDR3 region has the DNA TGTGCCAGCAGCTTAAGCCGTGGATTTGCAACTAATGAAAAACTGTTTTTT. This codes for CASSLSRGFATNEKLFF.

The V call is TRBV15, the J call TRBJ1-3; a possible D gene is TRBD1 (5 bases). The CDR3 contains 13 residues. The V gene's germline CDR1 is LNHNV and CDR2 YYDKDF (reference sequence). The V and J ends lost 7 bases and 3 bases respectively, with 10 bases between them. CDR3 in DNA: TGTGCCACCAAGATCACAGGTGGAAACACCATATATTTT. Its protein product is CATKITGGNTIYF.

V usage is TRBV27 and J usage is TRBJ2-7; D may be TRBD2 (5 bases). The CDR3 runs to 13 residues. Trimming removed 8 bases from V and 0 bases from J, with 11 bases in between. Germline V gene data show CDR1 as MNHEY and CDR2 as SMNVEV (reference sequence). The CDR3 DNA sequence: TGTGCCAGCCGCTTGAGGGTCTCCTACGAGCAGTACTTC. It specifies CASRLRVSYEQYF.